This passage covers 28 T cell receptor beta chains from one sample sequenced in a study of shared T cell receptors in the human thymus. The data were produced by immunoSEQ multiplex PCR, yet TCRdb's version contains in-frame clones alone and is incomplete. The table has 700,000 to 750,000 clones, 80% to 90% seen once. The data were also submitted as part of a second study, on human thymus T cells.

The material sequenced was thymocytes. These receptors originate from a girl under three years old with a congenital heart defect.

The rearrangement links TRBV9 to TRBJ1-6; D unresolved. The CDR3 spans 17 residues. The V gene lost 2 bases and the J gene lost 0 bases, with 12 bases spanning the gap. Germline CDR1 reads SGDLS; CDR2 reads YYNGEE. Written as DNA, the CDR3 is TGTGCCAGCAGCGTTCACCAGCGAAGCTCCTATAATTCACCCCTCCACTTT. Amino acid sequence: CASSVHQRSSYNSPLHF.

The rearrangement uses TRBV5-4 and TRBJ2-7; D not resolved. The CDR3 covers 13 residues. Germline-derived CDR1 and CDR2 are SGHNT and YYREEE (reference sequence). Trimming removed 2 bases from V and 0 bases from J, with 6 bases in between. CDR3 nucleotide sequence: TGTGCCAGCAGCTTTCCAGACTCCTACGAGCAGTACTTC. Translating it yields CASSFPDSYEQYF.

The chain recombines TRBV4-3 with TRBJ2-1; 8 bases agree with TRBD2. V trimming: 5 bases; J trimming: 8 bases; junction bases outside the gene matches: 11. This CDR3 comprises 15 residues. Germline values: CDR1 LGHNA, CDR2 YSLEER. For the CDR3, the DNA is TGCGCCAGCAGCAAACGGGGGGGCCCCTGGGATGAGCAGTTCTTC. As protein: CASSKRGGPWDEQFF.

This clone turned up a few times. The chain joins TRBV11-2 to TRBJ2-1, with D tentatively TRBD2 (6 bases). The germline V gene encodes CDR1 SGHAT and CDR2 FQNNGV. Trimming pared 5 bases from V and 0 bases from J, leaving 17 bases between. The CDR3 is made up of 17 amino acids. The CDR3 region has the DNA TGTGCCAGCAGCCCCGACGGGACTGTAAGCTCCTACAATGAGCAGTTCTTC. As protein: CASSPDGTVSSYNEQFF.

The V call is TRBV5-1, the J call TRBJ2-3; D might be TRBD2 (6 bases). Trimming cost V 2 bases and J 5 bases, with 27 bases left between them. This CDR3 has 19 residues. Germline V gene sequence: CDR1 SGHRS, CDR2 YFSETQ. CDR3 amino acids: CASSFLVLPKTRSIDTQYF. CDR3 DNA sequence: TGCGCCAGCAGCTTCCTGGTCCTCCCGAAGACTAGATCCATAGATACGCAGTATTTT.

The chain carries TRBV18 and TRBJ1-2; TRBD1 might be the D (5 bases). This CDR3 region has 16 residues. CDR1 is KGHSH and CDR2 is LQKENI in the germline V gene. V was shortened by 1 base and J by 4 bases, with 16 bases between the two germline ends. As DNA, the CDR3 is TGTGCCAGCTCACCACTTCTCCGCAGGGAAAGCTATGGCTACACCTTC. Translation gives CASSPLLRRESYGYTF.

This chain joins TRBV9 and TRBJ1-3; D is uncertain. The germline CDR1 and CDR2 sequences are SGDLS and YYNGEE. Trimming removed 5 bases at V and 0 bases at J, with 12 bases between. The CDR3 runs 15 residues. CDR3 in DNA: TGTGCCAGCAGATTTACACCGTTCTCTGGAAACACCATATATTTT. This sequence encodes CASRFTPFSGNTIYF.

This rearrangement joins TRBV7-9 to TRBJ1-3, with unresolved D. The V gene lost 2 bases and the J gene lost 4 bases, with 21 bases spanning the gap. The germline CDR1 and CDR2 sequences are SEHNR and FQNEAQ (reference sequence). CDR3 length: 18 amino acids. The CDR3 loop reads CASSLTRARRVTGNTIYF. Here the CDR3 DNA reads TGTGCCAGCAGCTTAACGCGGGCGAGGAGGGTAACGGGAAACACCATATATTTT.

V usage is TRBV2 and J usage is TRBJ1-5; the D is unclear. CDR3 length: 15 amino acids. V was shortened by 5 bases and J by 4 bases, with 15 bases between the two germline ends. Germline values: CDR1 SNHLY, CDR2 FYNNEI. The CDR3: CASSTLGIWNQPQHF. DNA of the CDR3: TGTGCCAGCAGTACCCTCGGGATTTGGAATCAGCCCCAGCATTTT. The whole variable domain, remainder taken from reference TRBV2 and TRBJ1-5, is EPEVTQTPSHQVTQMGQEVILRCVPISNHLYFYWYRQILGQKVEFLVSFYNNEISEKSEIFDDQFSVERPDGSNFTLKIRSTKLEDSAMYFCASSTLGIWNQPQHFGDGTRLSIL.

This chain uses TRBV7-4 with TRBJ2-6; D is unclear. The CDR3 covers 15 residues. CDR1 is SGHVT and CDR2 is SQSDAQ in the germline V gene. Trimming left V 2 bases short and J 0 bases short, with 5 bases between. The CDR3 spells CASSLLYSGANVLTF. CDR3 sequence (DNA): TGTGCCAGCAGCTTACTTTACTCTGGGGCCAACGTCCTGACTTTC. Supplemented by reference TRBV7-4 and TRBJ2-6, the full variable domain reads GAGVSQSPRYKVAKRGRDVALRCDSISGHVTLYWYRQTLGQGSEVLTYSQSDAQRDKSGRPSGRFSAERPERSVSTLKIQRTEQGDSAVYLCASSLLYSGANVLTFGAGSRLTVL.

This clone was seen more than once but under ten times. The chain joins TRBV7-9 to TRBJ2-1; D is uncertain. V was shortened by 0 bases and J by 9 bases, with 9 bases between the two germline ends. The CDR3 spans 13 residues. Germline-derived CDR1 and CDR2 are SEHNR and FQNEAQ (reference sequence). CDR3 bases: TGTGCCAGCAGCTTAGCTGTAGCTTGTGAGCAGTTCTTC. This translates into CASSLAVACEQFF.

This clone was seen a single time. V is TRBV9 and J is TRBJ2-3; D is undetermined. The CDR3 contains 12 residues. The V gene's germline CDR1 is SGDLS and CDR2 YYNGEE. Trimming stripped 1 base from V and 3 bases from J, with 3 bases between. CDR3 coding DNA: TGTGCCAGCAGCGTAACAACAGATACGCAGTATTTT. It specifies CASSVTTDTQYF.

The chain carries TRBV2 and TRBJ2-1, with TRBD2 as a possible D gene (6 bases). There are 17 residues in the CDR3. Germline CDR1 is SNHLY and CDR2 is FYNNEI. V was trimmed by 6 bases and J by 4 bases, leaving 22 bases between them. The CDR3 is CASRGGQTRGGYNEQFF. CDR3 DNA sequence: TGTGCCAGCAGGGGGGGTCAAACTAGGGGTGGGTACAATGAGCAGTTCTTC.

V and J are TRBV6-1 and TRBJ1-1, with D possibly matching TRBD1 (5 bases). The CDR3 is made up of 14 amino acids. The V gene's germline CDR1 is MNHNS and CDR2 SASEGT. Trimming stripped 7 bases from V and 0 bases from J, with 12 bases between. The CDR3 protein is CASNRGPMNTEAFF. The CDR3 DNA reads TGTGCCAGCAATAGGGGTCCCATGAACACTGAAGCTTTCTTT.

The rearrangement links TRBV5-1 to TRBJ2-1; a possible D gene is TRBD2 (7 bases). From germline, CDR1 is SGHRS and CDR2 YFSETQ. Deletions cut 4 bases from V and 8 bases from J, with 22 bases between. The CDR3 spans 16 residues. The CDR3 protein is CASSPGLGGWGDEQFF. The CDR3 nucleotides read TGCGCCAGCAGCCCCGGACTAGGGGGTTGGGGCGATGAGCAGTTCTTC.

V usage is TRBV7-8 and J usage is TRBJ1-6, with 8 bases matching TRBD1. After removal of 2 bases from V and 4 bases from J, the junction contained 16 bases not matched to a gene. The CDR3 is 20 residues long. CDR1 and CDR2 (germline): SGHVS, FQNEAQ. CDR3 sequence reads: CASSLPSRQGLVWYNSPLHF. The CDR3 DNA reads TGTGCCAGCAGCTTACCCTCCCGACAGGGGTTGGTTTGGTATAATTCACCCCTCCACTTT. Combining the CDR3 with reference TRBV7-8 and TRBJ1-6 gives the whole variable domain GAGVSQSPRYKVAKRGQDVALRCDPISGHVSLFWYQQALGQGPEFLTYFQNEAQLDKSGLPSDRFFAERPEGSVSTLKIQRTQQEDSAVYLCASSLPSRQGLVWYNSPLHFGNGTRLTVT.

The rearrangement joins TRBV18 to TRBJ2-2, with D perhaps matching TRBD2 (6 bases). Looked up from germline, CDR1 is KGHSH and CDR2 is LQKENI. Trimming pared 4 bases from V and 1 base from J, leaving 10 bases between. The CDR3 is 15 amino acids. The DNA for the CDR3 is TGTGCCAGCTCACAACTCGGGGGGAACACCGGGGAGCTGTTTTTT. Translated, it gives CASSQLGGNTGELFF.

This clone came up once. This rearrangement joins TRBV4-1 to TRBJ1-1; TRBD1 matches 7 bases. Germline loops: CDR1 MGHRA, CDR2 YSYEKL. The V segment lost 4 bases and the J segment 6 bases; nucleotides outside the gene matches: 8. The CDR3 is 14 amino acids. The CDR3 loop is CASSLKTGWPEAFF. The CDR3 region has the DNA TGCGCCAGCAGCCTCAAGACAGGGTGGCCTGAAGCTTTCTTT.

About this clone: At one of its ends the junction is not consistent with the germline gene, which may arise from a read error. This sequence joins TRBV7-7 and TRBJ2-3; 7 bases agree with TRBD1. Germline V gene sequence: CDR1 SSHAT, CDR2 FNYEAQ (reference sequence). CDR3 length: 14 residues. CDR3 coding DNA: TGTGCTAGCAGCCTTCGGACAGGTCCAGATACGCAGTATTTT. This codes for CASSLRTGPDTQYF.

This clone was recorded only once. V gene TRBV19 combines with J gene TRBJ2-7; 12 bases fit TRBD2. Per germline, CDR1 LNHDA and CDR2 SQIVND (reference sequence). Losses at the gene ends were 6 bases for V and 2 bases for J; bases not matched to a gene: 5. The CDR3 has 15 residues. CDR3 sequence (DNA): TGTGCCAGTAGGTGGACTAGCGGGGACACCTACGAGCAGTACTTC. This codes for CASRWTSGDTYEQYF.

V usage is TRBV23-1 and J usage is TRBJ1-4; D is ambiguous. TRBV23-1 is classed as an ORF, of uncertain function. The length of the CDR3 is 17 residues. V lost 10 bases and J lost 5, with 26 bases in between. The CDR3 nucleotides are TGCGCCAACGATGCTTCCGGACCCGGGAGGCAAAATGAAAAACTGTTTTTT. It encodes CANDASGPGRQNEKLFF.

The J gene is TRBJ1-5, the V gene TRBV10-3; 10 nucleotides match TRBD1. V dropped 4 bases and J dropped 3; count of bases not matched to a gene: 3. CDR3 size: 15 residues. Germline V gene lookup returns CDR1 ENHRY and CDR2 SYGVKD. In nucleotides, the CDR3 is TGTGCCATCAGTGGGACAGGGGGAAACAATCAGCCCCAGCATTTT. It yields the protein CAISGTGGNNQPQHF.

This chain connects TRBV5-1 to TRBJ2-2; TRBD2 matches at 11 bases. The ends lost 2 bases at V and 8 bases at J; junction bases unmatched: 8. Germline V CDR1 and CDR2: SGHRS, YFSETQ. The CDR3 loop spans 16 amino acids. In DNA form, the CDR3 reads TGCGCCAGCAGCTTTGGCGCGACTAGCGGGGAAGGGGAGCTGTTTTTT. Translated, it gives CASSFGATSGEGELFF.

A few counts support this clone. This sequence joins TRBV12-5 and TRBJ2-1; TRBD1 is a possible D gene (6 bases). This CDR3 has 16 amino acids. V shed 2 bases and J shed 0 bases, with 11 bases lying between them. Germline V lookup: CDR1 LGHNT, CDR2 FRNRAP. Here the CDR3 DNA reads TGTGCTAGTGGTTTGAGACAGGACCGCTCCTACAATGAGCAGTTCTTC. Translating it yields CASGLRQDRSYNEQFF.

This sequence joins TRBV5-1 and TRBJ2-5; TRBD2 matches 7 bases. The CDR3 runs 19 residues. V was pared by 0 bases and J by 2 bases, with 16 bases of the junction left unmatched. Per the germline V gene, CDR1 is SGHRS and CDR2 is YFSETQ. CDR3 sequence reads: CASSLVRVASGPPQETQYF. The CDR3 bases are TGCGCCAGCAGCTTGGTTCGGGTTGCTAGCGGCCCGCCTCAAGAGACCCAGTACTTC.

In DNA, the CDR3 is TGTGCCAGCAGTGAACTCACCGGGACTAGCGGATACAATGAGCAGTTCTTC. Its protein is CASSELTGTSGYNEQFF. V and J are TRBV2 and TRBJ2-1; 11 bases are shared with TRBD2. Germline loops: CDR1 SNHLY, CDR2 FYNNEI. This CDR3 has 17 amino acids. Germline trimming cut 2 bases from V and 4 bases from J; bases unmatched to any gene: 7.

The chain recombines TRBV4-1 with TRBJ2-1; TRBD2 aligns across 8 bases. The V gene's germline CDR1 is MGHRA and CDR2 YSYEKL. This CDR3 has 15 residues. V was pared by 5 bases and J by 8 bases, with 11 bases of the junction left unmatched. The CDR3 DNA is TGCGCCAGCAGCAAAACGCCGGGACTAGATTATGAGCAGTTCTTC. Protein product: CASSKTPGLDYEQFF.

The chain joins TRBV2 to TRBJ1-6; 7 bases align to TRBD1. The CDR3 extends over 18 amino acids. Trimming cost V 3 bases and J 5 bases; bases outside gene matches: 13. Germline CDR1 is SNHLY and CDR2 is FYNNEI. In DNA, the CDR3 is TGTGCCAGCAGTGACCCGACAGGGAAAGCATATAATAATTCACCCCTCCACTTT. This translates into CASSDPTGKAYNNSPLHF.